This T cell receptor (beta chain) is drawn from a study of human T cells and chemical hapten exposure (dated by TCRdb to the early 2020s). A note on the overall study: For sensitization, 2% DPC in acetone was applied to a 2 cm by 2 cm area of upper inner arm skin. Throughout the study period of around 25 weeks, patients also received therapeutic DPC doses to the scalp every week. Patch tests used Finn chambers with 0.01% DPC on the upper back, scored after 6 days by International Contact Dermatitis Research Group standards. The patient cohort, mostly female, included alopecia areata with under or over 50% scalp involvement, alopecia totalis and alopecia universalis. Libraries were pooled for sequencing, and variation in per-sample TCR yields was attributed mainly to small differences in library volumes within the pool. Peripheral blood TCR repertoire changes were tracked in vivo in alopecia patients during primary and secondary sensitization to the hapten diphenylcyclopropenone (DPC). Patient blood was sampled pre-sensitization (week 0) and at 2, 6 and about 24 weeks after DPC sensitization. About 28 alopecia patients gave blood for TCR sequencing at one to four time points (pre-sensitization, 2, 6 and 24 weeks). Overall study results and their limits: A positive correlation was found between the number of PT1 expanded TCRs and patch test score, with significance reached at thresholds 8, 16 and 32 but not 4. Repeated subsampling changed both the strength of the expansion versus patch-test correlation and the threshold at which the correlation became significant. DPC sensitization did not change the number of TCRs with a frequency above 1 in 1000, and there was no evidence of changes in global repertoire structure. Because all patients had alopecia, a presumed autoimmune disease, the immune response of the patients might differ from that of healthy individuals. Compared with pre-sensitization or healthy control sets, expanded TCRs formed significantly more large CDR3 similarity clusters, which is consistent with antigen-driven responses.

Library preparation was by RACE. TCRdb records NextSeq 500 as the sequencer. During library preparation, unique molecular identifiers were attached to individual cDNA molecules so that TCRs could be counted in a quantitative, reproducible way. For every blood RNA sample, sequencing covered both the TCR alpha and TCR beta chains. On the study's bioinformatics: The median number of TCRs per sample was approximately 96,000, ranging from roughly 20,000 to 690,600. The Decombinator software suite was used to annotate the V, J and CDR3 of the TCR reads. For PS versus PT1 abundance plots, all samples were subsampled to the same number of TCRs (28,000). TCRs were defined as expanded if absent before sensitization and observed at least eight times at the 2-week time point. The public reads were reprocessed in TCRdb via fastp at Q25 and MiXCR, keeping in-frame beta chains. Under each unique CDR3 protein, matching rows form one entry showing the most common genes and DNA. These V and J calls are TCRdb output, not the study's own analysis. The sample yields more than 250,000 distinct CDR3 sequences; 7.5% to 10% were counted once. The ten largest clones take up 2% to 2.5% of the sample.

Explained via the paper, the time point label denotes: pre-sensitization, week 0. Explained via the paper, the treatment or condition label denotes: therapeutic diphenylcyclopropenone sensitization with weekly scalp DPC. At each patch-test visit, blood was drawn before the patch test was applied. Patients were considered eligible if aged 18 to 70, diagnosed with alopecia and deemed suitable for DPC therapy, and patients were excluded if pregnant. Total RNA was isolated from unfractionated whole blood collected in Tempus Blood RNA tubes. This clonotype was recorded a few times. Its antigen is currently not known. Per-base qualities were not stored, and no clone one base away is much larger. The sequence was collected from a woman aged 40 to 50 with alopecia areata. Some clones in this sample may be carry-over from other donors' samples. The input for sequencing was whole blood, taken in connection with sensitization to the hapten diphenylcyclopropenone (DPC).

The CDR3 reads as follows: CASSFSGSNTEAFF. Read as DNA, the sequence is TGTGCCAGCAGTTTCTCAGGGTCCAACACTGAAGCTTTCTTT. This chain is built from TRBV12-3 or TRBV12-4 and TRBJ1-1, with TRBD1 tentatively as D gene (5 bases match). A distance of 10 bases separates the germline ends of V and J, which lose 3 bases and 2 bases respectively. The CDR3 runs 14 residues from the cysteine to the phenylalanine. The CDR3 DNA has 42 bases and is translated from base 1.